This T cell receptor beta chain was documented in a study of early T cells in non-severe SARS-CoV-2 infection. About the study: Sequenced material consisted of bulk RNA (from unsorted whole blood), and chains were unpaired.

Unique molecular identifiers were attached to individual cDNA molecules. MiXCR was run by TCRdb on the 5' RACE reads, yielding one entry per CDR3 protein. The repertoire holds nearly 45,000 distinct CDR3 sequences, around a tenth seen once, with around a fifth in the top ten. Study-wide results and caveats: The VDJdb matching leaned toward anti-spike CD8 responses and overlooked private and CD4 specificities.

This CDR3 comprises 15 residues. The germline CDR1 and CDR2 sequences are SGHTA and FQGNSA. Trimming stripped 4 bases from V and 1 base from J, with 13 bases between. With regard to this clonotype: Its antigen is unknown.

The sequence came from an adult who was a healthcare worker with PCR-confirmed SARS-CoV-2 infection or an uninfected control (not recorded which). This chain links TRBV7-2 with TRBJ1-1, with D perhaps TRBD1 (6 bases). Sequencing was done on a sample of whole blood. The CDR3 region is CASSSDGTPNTEAFF. Written as DNA, the CDR3 is TGTGCCAGCAGCTCTGACGGGACACCGAACACTGAAGCTTTCTTT.